This T cell receptor beta chain was sequenced in a study of blood T cell repertoires in COVID-19. Study overall: In each case, the material was cDNA or gDNA derived from T cells, B-cell-depleted T cells, or PBMCs.

There are 17 residues in the CDR3. The V gene's germline CDR1 is LGHDT and CDR2 YNNKEL (reference sequence). J gave up 6 bases and V 1 base, and 9 bases lay outside the gene matches. Patients in Seattle were enrolled during active infection, then followed longitudinally. Using immunoSEQ multiplex PCR, the repertoire was profiled, and TCRdb retains in-frame clones only, with some absent. The sample shows about 310,000 clones, roughly 89% of them seen only once. Sequencing was done on a sample of peripheral blood. The receptor was derived from a woman aged 40 to 50 with COVID-19, enrolled during active disease. This rearrangement joins TRBV3-1 (or the pseudogene TRBV3-2) to TRBJ2-1; 10 bases are shared with TRBD2. The CDR3 loop reads CASSQGLAGVGVNEQFF. The CDR3 DNA reads as TGTGCCAGCAGCCAAGGACTAGCGGGTGTTGGGGTCAATGAGCAGTTCTTC.